This T cell receptor (beta chain) was documented in a study of beta chain features in type 1 diabetes. Notes on the study in general: TCRB CDR3s from Type 1 diabetes patients were moderately but significantly shorter in all four CD4+ subsets. The naive, central memory and Treg TCRB repertoires showed an apparent similarity that was greater among patients than among healthy donors.

This clone came up a few times. The target antigen is unknown. There are 14 residues in the CDR3. The germline CDR1 and CDR2 sequences are KGHSH and LQKENI. V lost 4 bases to trimming and J lost 6 bases, with 13 bases between them. Every isolated RNA sample was fully reverse transcribed, so sequencing captured expressed TCRB transcripts. Several million reads on average were seen across naive, central memory and regulatory T cell samples. Clones were sequenced by immunoSEQ multiplex PCR, and TCRdb holds only the in-frame ones, with some missing. The top ten hold 0.45% to 0.6% of the sample, which has about 150,000 clones, about a tenth seen once.

The TCR originated in a man aged 25 to 45 with type 1 diabetes. Material: central memory CD4+ T cells from blood. The chain couples TRBV18 to TRBJ2-4; possible D gene TRBD2, 6 bases. CDR3 DNA sequence: TGTGCCAGCTCACGACCGGACTATCGAAACATTCAGTACTTC. As protein: CASSRPDYRNIQYF. Filled out from reference TRBV18 and TRBJ2-4, the complete variable domain reads NAGVMQNPRHLVRRRGQEARLRCSPMKGHSHVYWYRQLPEEGLKFMVYLQKENIIDESGMPKERFSAEFPKEGPSILRIQQVVRGDSAAYFCASSRPDYRNIQYFGAGTRLSVL.